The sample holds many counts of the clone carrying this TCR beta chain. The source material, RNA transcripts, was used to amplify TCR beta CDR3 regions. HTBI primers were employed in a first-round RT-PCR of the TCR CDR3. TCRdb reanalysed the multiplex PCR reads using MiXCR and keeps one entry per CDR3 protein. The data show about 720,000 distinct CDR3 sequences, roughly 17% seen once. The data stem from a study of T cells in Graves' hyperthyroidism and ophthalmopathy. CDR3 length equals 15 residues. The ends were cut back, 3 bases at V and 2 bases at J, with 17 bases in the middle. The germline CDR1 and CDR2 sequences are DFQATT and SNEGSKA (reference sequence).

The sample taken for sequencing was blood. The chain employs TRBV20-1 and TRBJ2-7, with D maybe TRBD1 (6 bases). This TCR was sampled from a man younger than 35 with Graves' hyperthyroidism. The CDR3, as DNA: TGCAGTGCTAGTGAAGGGGGTGCCATTCCCTACGAGCAGTACTTC. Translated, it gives CSASEGGAIPYEQYF.